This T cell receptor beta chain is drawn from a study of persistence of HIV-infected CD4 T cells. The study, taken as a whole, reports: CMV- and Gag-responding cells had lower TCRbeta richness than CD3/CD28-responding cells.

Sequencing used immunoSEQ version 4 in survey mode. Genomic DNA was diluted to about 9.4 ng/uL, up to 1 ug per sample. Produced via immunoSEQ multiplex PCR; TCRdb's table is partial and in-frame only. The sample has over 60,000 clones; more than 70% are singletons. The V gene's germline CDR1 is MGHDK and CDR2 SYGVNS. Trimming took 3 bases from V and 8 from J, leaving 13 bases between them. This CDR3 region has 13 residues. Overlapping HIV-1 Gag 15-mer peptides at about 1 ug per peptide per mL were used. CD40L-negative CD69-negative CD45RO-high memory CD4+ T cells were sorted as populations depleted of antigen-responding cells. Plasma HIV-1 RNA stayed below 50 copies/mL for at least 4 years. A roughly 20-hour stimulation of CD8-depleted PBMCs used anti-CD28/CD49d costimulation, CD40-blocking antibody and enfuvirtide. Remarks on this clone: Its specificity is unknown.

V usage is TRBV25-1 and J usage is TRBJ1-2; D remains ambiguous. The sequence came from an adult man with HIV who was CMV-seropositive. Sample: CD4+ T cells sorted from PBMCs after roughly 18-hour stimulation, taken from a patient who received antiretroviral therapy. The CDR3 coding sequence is TGTGCCAGCAGTGATCCCGGGGTTAAGGGCTACACCTTC. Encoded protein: CASSDPGVKGYTF.